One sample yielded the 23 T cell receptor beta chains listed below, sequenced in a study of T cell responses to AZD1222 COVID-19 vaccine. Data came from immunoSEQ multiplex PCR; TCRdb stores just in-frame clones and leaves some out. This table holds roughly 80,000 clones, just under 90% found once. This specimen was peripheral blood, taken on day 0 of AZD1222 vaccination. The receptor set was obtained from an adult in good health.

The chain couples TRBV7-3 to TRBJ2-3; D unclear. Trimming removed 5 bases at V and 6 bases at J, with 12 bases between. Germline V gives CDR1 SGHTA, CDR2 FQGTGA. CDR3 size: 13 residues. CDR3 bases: TGTGCCAGCAGCCCCTCTCGGCGGGATACGCAGTATTTT. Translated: CASSPSRRDTQYF. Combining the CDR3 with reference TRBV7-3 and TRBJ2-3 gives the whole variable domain GAGVSQTPSNKVTEKGKYVELRCDPISGHTALYWYRQSLGQGPEFLIYFQGTGAADDSGLPNDRFFAVRPEGSVSTLKIQRTERGDSAVYLCASSPSRRDTQYFGPGTRLTVL.

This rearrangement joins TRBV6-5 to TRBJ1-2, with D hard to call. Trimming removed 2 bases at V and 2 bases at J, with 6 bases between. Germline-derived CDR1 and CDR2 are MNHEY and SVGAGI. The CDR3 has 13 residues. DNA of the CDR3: TGTGCCAGCAGTTACATGGAAAACTATGGCTACACCTTC. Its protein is CASSYMENYGYTF.

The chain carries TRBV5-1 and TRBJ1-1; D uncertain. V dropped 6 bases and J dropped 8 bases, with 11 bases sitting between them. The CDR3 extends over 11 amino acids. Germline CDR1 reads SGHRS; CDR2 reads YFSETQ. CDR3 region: CASIFAGEAFF. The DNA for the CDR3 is TGCGCCAGCATCTTTGCGGGCGAAGCTTTCTTT.

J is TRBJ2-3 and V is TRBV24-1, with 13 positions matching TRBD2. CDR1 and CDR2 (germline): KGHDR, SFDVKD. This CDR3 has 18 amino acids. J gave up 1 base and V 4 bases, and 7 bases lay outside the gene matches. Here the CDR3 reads CATSDAGTSGDRTDTQYF. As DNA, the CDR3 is TGTGCCACCAGTGACGCCGGGACTAGCGGGGATCGCACAGATACGCAGTATTTT.

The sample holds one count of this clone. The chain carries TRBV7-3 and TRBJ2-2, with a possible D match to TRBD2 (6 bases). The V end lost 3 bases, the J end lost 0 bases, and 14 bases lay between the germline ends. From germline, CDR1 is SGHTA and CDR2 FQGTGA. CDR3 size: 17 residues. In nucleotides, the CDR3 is TGTGCCAGCAGCTTCTATTCTGGCGGGACGAACACCGGGGAGCTGTTTTTT. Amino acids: CASSFYSGGTNTGELFF.

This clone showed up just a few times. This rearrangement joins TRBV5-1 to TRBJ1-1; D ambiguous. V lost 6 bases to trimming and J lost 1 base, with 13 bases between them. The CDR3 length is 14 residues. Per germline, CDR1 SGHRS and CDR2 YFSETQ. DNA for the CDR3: TGCGCCAGCACCGGAACACTGGGGAACACTGAAGCTTTCTTT. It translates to CASTGTLGNTEAFF.

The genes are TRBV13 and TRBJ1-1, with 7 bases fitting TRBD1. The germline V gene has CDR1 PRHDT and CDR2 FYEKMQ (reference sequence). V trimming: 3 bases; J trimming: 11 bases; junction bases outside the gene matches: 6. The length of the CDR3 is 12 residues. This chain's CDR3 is CASSFVQGVAFF. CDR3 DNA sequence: TGTGCCAGCAGCTTCGTTCAGGGGGTCGCTTTCTTT.

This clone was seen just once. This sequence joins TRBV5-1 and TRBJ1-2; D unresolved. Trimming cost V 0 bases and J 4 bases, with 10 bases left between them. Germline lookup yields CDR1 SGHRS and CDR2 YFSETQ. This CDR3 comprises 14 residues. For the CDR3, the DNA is TGCGCCAGCAGCTTGGGGGATGGTATCTATGGCTACACCTTC. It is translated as CASSLGDGIYGYTF.

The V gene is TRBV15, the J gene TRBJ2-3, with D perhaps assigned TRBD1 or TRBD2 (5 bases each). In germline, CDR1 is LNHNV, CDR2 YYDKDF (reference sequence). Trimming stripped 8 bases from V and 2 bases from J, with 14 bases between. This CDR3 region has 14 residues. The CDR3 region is CATDGTRYTDTQYF. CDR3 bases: TGTGCCACCGACGGGACGCGCTACACAGATACGCAGTATTTT.

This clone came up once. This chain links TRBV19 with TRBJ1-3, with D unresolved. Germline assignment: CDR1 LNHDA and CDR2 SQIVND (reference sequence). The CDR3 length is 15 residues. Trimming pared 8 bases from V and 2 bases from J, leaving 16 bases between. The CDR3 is CASSAEPTTGNTIYF. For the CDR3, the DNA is TGTGCCAGTTCGGCGGAACCCACCACTGGAAACACCATATATTTT.

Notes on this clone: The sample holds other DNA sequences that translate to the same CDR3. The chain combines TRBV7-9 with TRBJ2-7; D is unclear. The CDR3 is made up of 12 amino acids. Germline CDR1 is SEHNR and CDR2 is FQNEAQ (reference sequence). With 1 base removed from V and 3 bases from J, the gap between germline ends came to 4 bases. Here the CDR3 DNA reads TGTGCCAGCAGCTTAGGGGTCTACGAGCAGTACTTC. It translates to CASSLGVYEQYF.

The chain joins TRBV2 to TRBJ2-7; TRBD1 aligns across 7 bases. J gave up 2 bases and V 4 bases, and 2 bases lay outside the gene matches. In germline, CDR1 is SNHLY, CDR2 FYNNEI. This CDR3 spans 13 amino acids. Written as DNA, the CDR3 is TGTGCCAGCAGTGTGGGGACAGCCTACGAGCAGTACTTC. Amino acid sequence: CASSVGTAYEQYF.

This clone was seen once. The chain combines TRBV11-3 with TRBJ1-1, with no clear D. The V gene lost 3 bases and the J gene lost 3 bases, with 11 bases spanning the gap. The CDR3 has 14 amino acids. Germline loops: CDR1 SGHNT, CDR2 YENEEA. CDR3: CASSLGWGDTEAFF. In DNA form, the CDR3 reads TGTGCCAGCAGCTTGGGATGGGGAGACACTGAAGCTTTCTTT.

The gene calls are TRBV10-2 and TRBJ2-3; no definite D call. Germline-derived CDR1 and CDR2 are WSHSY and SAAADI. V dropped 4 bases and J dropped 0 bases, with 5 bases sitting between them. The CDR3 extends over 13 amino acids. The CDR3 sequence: CASSVRSTDTQYF. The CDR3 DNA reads TGCGCCAGCAGTGTAAGGAGCACAGATACGCAGTATTTT.

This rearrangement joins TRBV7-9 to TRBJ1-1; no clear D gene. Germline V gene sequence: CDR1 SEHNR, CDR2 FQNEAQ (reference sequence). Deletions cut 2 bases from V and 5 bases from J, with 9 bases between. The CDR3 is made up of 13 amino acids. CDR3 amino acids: CASSLTDGTEAFF. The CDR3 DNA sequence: TGTGCCAGCAGCTTAACGGACGGTACTGAAGCTTTCTTT.

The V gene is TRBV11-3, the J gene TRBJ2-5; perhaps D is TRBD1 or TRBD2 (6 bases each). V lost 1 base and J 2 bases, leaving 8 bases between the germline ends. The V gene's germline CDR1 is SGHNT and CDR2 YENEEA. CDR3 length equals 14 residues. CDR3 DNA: TGTGCCAGCAGCTTAGGGGGGGCACAAGAGACCCAGTACTTC. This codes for CASSLGGAQETQYF.

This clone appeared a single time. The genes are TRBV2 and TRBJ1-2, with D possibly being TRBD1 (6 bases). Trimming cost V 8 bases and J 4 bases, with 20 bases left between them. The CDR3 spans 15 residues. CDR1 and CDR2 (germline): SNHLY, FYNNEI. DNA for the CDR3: TGTGCCAGCGAGGAAGATAGGGTGACAGGCTATGGCTACACCTTC. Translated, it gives CASEEDRVTGYGYTF. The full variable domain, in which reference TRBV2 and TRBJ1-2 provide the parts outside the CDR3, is EPEVTQTPSHQVTQMGQEVILRCVPISNHLYFYWYRQILGQKVEFLVSFYNNEISEKSEIFDDQFSVERPDGSNFTLKIRSTKLEDSAMYFCASEEDRVTGYGYTFGSGTRLTVV.

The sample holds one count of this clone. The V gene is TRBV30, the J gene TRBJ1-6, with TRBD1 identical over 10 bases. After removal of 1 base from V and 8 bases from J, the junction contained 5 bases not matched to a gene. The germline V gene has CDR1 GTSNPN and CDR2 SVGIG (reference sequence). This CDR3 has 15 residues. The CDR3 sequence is CAWSGPGQGYSPLHF. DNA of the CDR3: TGTGCCTGGAGTGGCCCGGGACAGGGGTATTCACCCCTCCACTTT. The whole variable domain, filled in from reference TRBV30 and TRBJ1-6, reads SQTIHQWPATLVQPVGSPLSLECTVEGTSNPNLYWYRQAAGRGLQLLFYSVGIGQISSEVPQNLSASRPQDRQFILSSKKLLLSDSGFYLCAWSGPGQGYSPLHFGNGTRLTVT.

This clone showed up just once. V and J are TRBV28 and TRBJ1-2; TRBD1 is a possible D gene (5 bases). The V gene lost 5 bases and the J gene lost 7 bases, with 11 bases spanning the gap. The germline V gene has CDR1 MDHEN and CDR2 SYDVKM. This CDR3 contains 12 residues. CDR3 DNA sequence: TGTGCCAGCAGTCCCACAGGTTTTGGCTACACCTTC. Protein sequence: CASSPTGFGYTF.

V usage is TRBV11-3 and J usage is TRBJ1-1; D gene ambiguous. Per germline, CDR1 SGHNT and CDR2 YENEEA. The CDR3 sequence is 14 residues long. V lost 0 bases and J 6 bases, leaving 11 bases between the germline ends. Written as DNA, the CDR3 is TGTGCCAGCAGCTTAGATGAGGAGGATCCTGAAGCTTTCTTT. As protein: CASSLDEEDPEAFF.

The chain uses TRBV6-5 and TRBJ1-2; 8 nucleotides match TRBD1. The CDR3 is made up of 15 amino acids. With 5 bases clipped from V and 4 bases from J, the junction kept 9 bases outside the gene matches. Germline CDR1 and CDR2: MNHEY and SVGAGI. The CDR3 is CASSPGTGSGYGYTF. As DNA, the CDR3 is TGTGCCAGCAGTCCCGGGACAGGCTCAGGCTATGGCTACACCTTC.

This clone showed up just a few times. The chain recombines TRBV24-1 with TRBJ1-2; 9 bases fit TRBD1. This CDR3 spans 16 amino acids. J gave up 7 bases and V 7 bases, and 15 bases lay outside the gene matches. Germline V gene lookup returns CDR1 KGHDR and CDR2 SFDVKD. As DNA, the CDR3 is TGTGCCACCAGCTCACATGGATGGGGACAGGGACCTGGCTACACCTTC. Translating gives CATSSHGWGQGPGYTF.

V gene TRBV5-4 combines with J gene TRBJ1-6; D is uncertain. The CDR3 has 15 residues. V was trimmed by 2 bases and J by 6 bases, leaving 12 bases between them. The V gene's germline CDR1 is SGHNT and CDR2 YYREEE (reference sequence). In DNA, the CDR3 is TGTGCCAGCAGCTTTGGTCAGACACTTAATTCACCCCTCCACTTT. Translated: CASSFGQTLNSPLHF.